One sample yielded the 25 T cell receptor beta chains listed below, sequenced in a study of blood T cells in healthy people across ages. A J-beta primer mix and a sample-barcoded 5' primer were used in a second PCR of about 7 to 12 cycles. In TCRdb, the 5' RACE reads were re-called with MiXCR into one record per CDR3 protein. The profile shows more than 1 million distinct CDR3 sequences, under 55% of them singletons. Input material: blood. The receptor source for this set is a woman aged 60 to 75 in good health.

This clonotype was seen many times. The chain has TRBV9 and TRBJ1-2; D remains ambiguous. V was cut by 0 bases and J by 4 bases, with 4 bases left in between. CDR3 length: 12 amino acids. The germline V gene encodes CDR1 SGDLS and CDR2 YYNGEE. CDR3 sequence reads: CASSVGPYGYTF. The CDR3 DNA reads as TGTGCCAGCAGCGTAGGGCCCTATGGCTACACCTTC.

The table lists this clonotype with a few counts. V usage is TRBV20-1 and J usage is TRBJ2-1; tentatively, D is TRBD1 (6 bases). Germline V gives CDR1 DFQATT, CDR2 SNEGSKA (reference sequence). With 4 bases removed from V and 10 bases from J, the gap between germline ends came to 20 bases. The CDR3 extends over 14 amino acids. CDR3 nucleotides: TGCAGTGCTATAGACAGGAATGGAGGAGAGGAGCAGTTCTTC. It encodes CSAIDRNGGEEQFF.

The chain links TRBV20-1 to TRBJ2-1, with 9 bases that match TRBD2. Germline V gene data show CDR1 as DFQATT and CDR2 as SNEGSKA (reference sequence). Losses at the gene ends were 6 bases for V and 2 bases for J; bases not matched to a gene: 11. CDR3 size: 16 residues. The CDR3 loop reads CSAQDPASGTYNEQFF. The CDR3 DNA sequence: TGCAGTGCCCAAGACCCTGCTAGCGGGACCTACAATGAGCAGTTCTTC.

This clonotype was seen only a few times. The chain links TRBV7-3 to TRBJ2-2; D not certain. Looked up from germline, CDR1 is SGHTA and CDR2 is FQGTGA. V lost 2 bases and J 0 bases, leaving 4 bases between the germline ends. This CDR3 has 14 amino acids. The CDR3 DNA is TGTGCCAGCAGCTTATCCCCGAACACCGGGGAGCTGTTTTTT. Encoded protein: CASSLSPNTGELFF.

The rearrangement links TRBV5-1 to TRBJ2-3, with TRBD2 matching 11 bases. The length of the CDR3 is 15 residues. Trimming at V came to 4 bases and at J to 6 bases, leaving 7 bases not matched to a gene. Germline-derived CDR1 and CDR2 are SGHRS and YFSETQ. The CDR3 sequence is CASSPAASGGDTQYF. CDR3 DNA: TGCGCCAGCAGCCCGGCGGCTAGCGGGGGGGATACGCAGTATTTT. Full variable domain (missing parts from reference TRBV5-1 and TRBJ2-3): KAGVTQTPRYLIKTRGQQVTLSCSPISGHRSVSWYQQTPGQGLQFLFEYFSETQRNKGNFPGRFSGRQFSNSRSEMNVSTLELGDSALYLCASSPAASGGDTQYFGPGTRLTVL.

This clonotype showed up just a few times. The chain employs TRBV6-2 or TRBV6-3 and TRBJ1-5, with D maybe TRBD1 (5 bases). Trimming pared 7 bases from V and 3 bases from J, leaving 16 bases between. Germline assignment: CDR1 MNHEY and CDR2 SVGEGT. The length of the CDR3 is 15 residues. The CDR3 sequence is CASTTRRQNNQPQHF. Here the CDR3 DNA reads TGTGCCAGCACCACACGGCGACAGAACAATCAGCCCCAGCATTTT.

V is TRBV27 and J is TRBJ1-1; D is ambiguous. Germline V gene data show CDR1 as MNHEY and CDR2 as SMNVEV (reference sequence). The ends were cut back, 3 bases at V and 1 base at J, with 12 bases in the middle. The CDR3 runs to 15 residues. The CDR3 DNA is TGTGCCAGCAGTTTTATAGAGCCCAGGAACACTGAAGCTTTCTTT. Translated, it gives CASSFIEPRNTEAFF.

The rearrangement links TRBV27 to TRBJ1-1; 9 positions agree with TRBD1. Losses at the gene ends were 5 bases for V and 4 bases for J; bases not matched to a gene: 11. The CDR3 spans 16 residues. Germline CDR1 and CDR2: MNHEY and SMNVEV (reference sequence). CDR3 loop: CASSATGGGLITEAFF. The CDR3 nucleotides read TGTGCCAGCAGTGCGACAGGGGGGGGGTTAATCACTGAAGCTTTCTTT.

This clonotype was recorded many times. V and J are TRBV12-3 or TRBV12-4 and TRBJ2-3, with 11 bases lining up with TRBD2. This CDR3 comprises 15 residues. J was trimmed by 7 bases and V by 6 bases; bases with no gene match: 9. The CDR3 DNA reads as TGTGCCAGCAGGGCAACTAGCGGGAGCATGAATACGCAGTATTTT. Translation: CASRATSGSMNTQYF.

This clonotype was detected a few times. V and J are TRBV5-1 and TRBJ2-1; 13 bases map to TRBD2. CDR1 and CDR2 (germline): SGHRS, YFSETQ. Trimming took 3 bases from V and 4 from J; bases not matched to a gene: 13. The CDR3 loop spans 19 amino acids. Written as DNA, the CDR3 is TGCGCCAGCAGCTCTGCACAACTAGCGGGAGGGCAACATTACAATGAGCAGTTCTTC. The encoded protein is CASSSAQLAGGQHYNEQFF.

The rearrangement links TRBV10-2 to TRBJ2-1; D unclear. Germline V gene data show CDR1 as WSHSY and CDR2 as SAAADI. The CDR3 has 13 residues. V was cut by 6 bases and J by 4 bases, with 10 bases left in between. The CDR3 loop is CASRDAIYNEQFF. In DNA, the CDR3 is TGCGCCAGCAGGGATGCCATTTACAATGAGCAGTTCTTC.

The chain couples TRBV14 to TRBJ1-1, with D tentatively TRBD1 (5 bases). The CDR3 extends over 17 amino acids. CDR1 is SGHDN and CDR2 is FVKESK in the germline V gene. Trimming stripped 0 bases from V and 0 bases from J, with 14 bases between. The CDR3 spells CASSQDPGHFLNTEAFF. For the CDR3, the DNA is TGTGCCAGCAGCCAAGATCCCGGACATTTTTTGAACACTGAAGCTTTCTTT. The full variable domain, in which reference TRBV14 and TRBJ1-1 provide the parts outside the CDR3, is EAGVTQFPSHSVIEKGQTVTLRCDPISGHDNLYWYRRVMGKEIKFLLHFVKESKQDESGMPNNRFLAERTGGTYSTLKVQPAELEDSGVYFCASSQDPGHFLNTEAFFGQGTRLTVV.

On this clonotype itself: At one end the junction does not follow the germline gene, possibly because of a read error. This chain joins TRBV10-3 and TRBJ2-1, with D possibly matching TRBD1 (5 bases). Germline V gene data show CDR1 as ENHRY and CDR2 as SYGVKD. This CDR3 is built from 17 residues. This CDR3 is CANSDPETESSYNEQFF. CDR3 sequence (DNA): TGTGCCAACAGTGATCCTGAGACAGAAAGCTCCTACAATGAGCAGTTCTTC.

The rearrangement joins TRBV25-1 to TRBJ2-7; either TRBD1 or TRBD2 may supply D (6 bases each). There are 16 residues in the CDR3. Germline V gene lookup returns CDR1 MGHDK and CDR2 SYGVNS. V was cut by 9 bases and J by 2 bases, with 23 bases left in between. CDR3 sequence: CASGGHSGTRAYEQYF. The CDR3, as DNA: TGTGCCAGTGGGGGGCATTCCGGGACCCGAGCCTACGAGCAGTACTTC.

This rearrangement joins TRBV5-6 to TRBJ2-1, with 9 bases lining up with TRBD2. V trimming: 7 bases; J trimming: 4 bases; junction bases outside the gene matches: 9. The germline CDR1 and CDR2 sequences are SGHDT and YYEEEE. The length of the CDR3 is 15 residues. The CDR3 nucleotides read TGTGCCAGCGGATATAGCGGGAGTCATTACAATGAGCAGTTCTTC. This codes for CASGYSGSHYNEQFF.

Regarding this clonotype: The junction differs from germline at one of its ends, possibly a read error. The rearrangement links TRBV6-4 to TRBJ1-5; perhaps TRBD1 as D (6 bases). CDR1 MRHNA and CDR2 SNTAGT come from the germline V gene. The CDR3 covers 15 residues. In nucleotides, the CDR3 is TGTACCAGCAGTGAGGTGGCGGGGGGCAGTCAGCCCCAGCATTTT. Encoded protein: CTSSEVAGGSQPQHF.

V usage is TRBV4-2 and J usage is TRBJ2-7; D unresolved. V lost 4 bases to trimming and J lost 6 bases, with 22 bases between them. Germline V CDR1 and CDR2: LGHNA, YNFKEQ. The CDR3 runs to 16 residues. The CDR3 DNA sequence: TGTGCCAGCAGCCGGCTTGACGGGTCCCTCATGGGCGAGCAGTACTTC. Translation: CASSRLDGSLMGEQYF.

The V call is TRBV23-1, the J call TRBJ2-4; D is perhaps TRBD1 or TRBD2 (5 bases each). TRBV23-1 carries the ORF label, with uncertain function. The CDR3 spans 18 residues. Between the trimmed V and J ends, which lost 4 bases and 0 bases, there was a span of 19 bases. CDR3 sequence reads: CASSRGRERALAKNIQYF. Here the CDR3 DNA reads TGCGCCAGCAGTCGGGGCAGGGAGAGGGCCTTAGCCAAAAACATTCAGTACTTC.

V usage is TRBV5-8 and J usage is TRBJ2-2; D not resolved. The length of the CDR3 is 15 residues. Germline loops: CDR1 SGHTS, CDR2 YDEGEE. Trimming took 6 bases from V and 4 from J, leaving 16 bases between them. The CDR3 DNA reads as TGTGCCAGCACCGCGCCTAGTAGTGGCACCGGGGAGCTGTTTTTT. This codes for CASTAPSSGTGELFF.

The chain combines TRBV20-1 with TRBJ2-4; 8 bases align to TRBD2. The CDR3 runs 13 residues. Unmatched junction bases numbered 10, after V lost 2 bases and J lost 13 bases. Germline CDR1 is DFQATT and CDR2 is SNEGSKA (reference sequence). As DNA, the CDR3 is TGCAGTGCTAGAACCGGGAGGGCCGGTGAGCAGTACTTC. Residues: CSARTGRAGEQYF.

This clonotype occurred a few times. The chain carries TRBV7-2 and TRBJ2-1, with 12 bases identical to TRBD2. CDR3 length: 18 residues. The J segment lost 4 bases and the V segment lost 2 bases, leaving 9 bases of the junction unmatched. Germline V CDR1 and CDR2: SGHTA, FQGNSA. As DNA, the CDR3 is TGTGCCAGCAGCTTAAGTGGGACTAGCGGGCCTGGGTACAATGAGCAGTTCTTC. Its protein product is CASSLSGTSGPGYNEQFF.

This chain links TRBV12-3 or TRBV12-4 with TRBJ2-2; D may be TRBD2 (6 bases). This CDR3 contains 15 residues. The germline V and J ends were trimmed by 2 bases and 2 bases, with 9 bases remaining between them. This CDR3 is CASSLREHNTGELFF. In DNA, the CDR3 is TGTGCCAGCAGTTTACGGGAGCATAACACCGGGGAGCTGTTTTTT.

CDR3 sequence (DNA): TGTGCCAGCAAAAGTCAGGTCAACGAGCAGTACTTC. Its translation is CASKSQVNEQYF. The chain carries TRBV6-1 and TRBJ2-5; D is ambiguous. The last part of the DNA fits TRBJ2-7 better; the J call may be wrong. CDR1 and CDR2 from the germline V gene are MNHNS and SASEGT. This CDR3 is built from 12 residues.

This rearrangement joins TRBV2 to TRBJ1-1; 10 bases align to TRBD1. The CDR3 consists of 17 residues. The V gene's germline CDR1 is SNHLY and CDR2 FYNNEI. V lost 4 bases and J lost 6; bases outside the gene matches: 14. CDR3 protein: CASSVGQGESLDAEAFF. The CDR3 nucleotides read TGTGCCAGCAGTGTAGGACAGGGGGAAAGTTTGGATGCTGAAGCTTTCTTT.

This rearrangement joins TRBV18 to TRBJ2-7; D is ambiguous. Judging by the DNA end, TRBJ2-5 fits better; the J call may be wrong. The length of the CDR3 is 14 residues. In germline, CDR1 is KGHSH, CDR2 LQKENI. CDR3 coding DNA: TGTGCCAGCTCACCCCTGGGGTTTCAAGAGACCCAGTACTTC. Amino acid sequence: CASSPLGFQETQYF.